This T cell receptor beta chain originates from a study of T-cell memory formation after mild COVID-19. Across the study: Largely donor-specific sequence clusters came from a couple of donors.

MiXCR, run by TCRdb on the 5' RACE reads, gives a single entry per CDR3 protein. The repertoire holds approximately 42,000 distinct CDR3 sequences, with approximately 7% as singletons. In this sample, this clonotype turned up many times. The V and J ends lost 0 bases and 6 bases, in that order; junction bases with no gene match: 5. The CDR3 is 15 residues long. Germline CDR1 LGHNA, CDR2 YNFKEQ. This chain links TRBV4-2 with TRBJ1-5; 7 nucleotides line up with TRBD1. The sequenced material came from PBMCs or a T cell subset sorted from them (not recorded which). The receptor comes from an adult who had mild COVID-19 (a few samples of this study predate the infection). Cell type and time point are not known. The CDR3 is CASSQDYTGVQPQHF. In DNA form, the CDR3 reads TGTGCCAGCAGCCAAGATTACACAGGGGTTCAGCCCCAGCATTTT.